This TCR beta chain originates from a study of shared clonotypes between healthy human individuals. Study observations and caveats: Naive CD4 clonotypes overlapped across a few donors at roughly 5%.

This clone was detected once. Its specificity is unknown. V was trimmed by 1 base and J by 8 bases, leaving 15 bases between them. The CDR3 has 15 amino acids. In germline, CDR1 is MDHEN, CDR2 SYDVKM. The method was immunoSEQ multiplex PCR; TCRdb's version includes in-frame clones alone and lacks a portion of them. The top ten clones hold almost 0.9% of a sample with around 1,000,000 clones, 70% to 85% of them seen once. V gene TRBV28 combines with J gene TRBJ2-1; D may correspond to TRBD1 or TRBD2 (6 bases each). The TCR originated in a man aged 18 to 29 in good health. Some clones in this sample may be carry-over from other donors' samples. The specimen was memory CD4+ T cells from PBMCs. Subset reported: CD45RA-negative fraction. The CDR3, as DNA: TGTGCCAGCAGTTTATTCTTTGGGGGGCTCGATGAGCAGTTCTTC. It specifies CASSLFFGGLDEQFF.